Described below is a single T cell receptor (beta chain) sequence and its context. What it recognizes is unknown. The source of the sample is a study of shared clonotypes between healthy human individuals. Whole-study context: Donor ages ranged 18 to 49 years: a couple of women, a few men. Broader study findings: It was observed that 5% to 6.5% of naive CD4 clonotypes were shared across several donors. Collection of samples was limited to blood; tissue repertoires likely differ.

As handled by the study authors: Owing to the provision of junction-only sequences devoid of quality scores by immunoSEQ, filtering differed. TCRdb's table, derived via immunoSEQ multiplex PCR, lists solely in-frame clones and lacks some. V and J calls and clone size are given by that table; D and trimming were obtained from the DNA. The sample consists of roughly 1,500,000 clones, approximately 98.5% of them appearing once. The CDR3 spans 16 residues. J was trimmed by 1 base and V by 6 bases; bases with no gene match: 6. Germline values: CDR1 LGHNA, CDR2 YNFKEQ. Sequenced sample: naive CD4+ T cells sorted from blood. Subset meaning: CD45RA+ positively selected. The chain links TRBV4-2 to TRBJ2-3; 11 nucleotides align to TRBD2. This receptor was obtained from a man in his thirties or forties in good health. In nucleotides, the CDR3 is TGTGCCAGCAGGGTGACTAGCGGGATCCGCACAGATACGCAGTATTTT. Amino acids: CASRVTSGIRTDTQYF.